This T cell receptor beta chain was sequenced during a study of blood T cells in healthy people across ages. The CDR3 runs 15 residues. Per the germline V gene, CDR1 is SGHTA and CDR2 is FQGNSA. After removal of 3 bases from V and 6 bases from J, the junction contained 8 bases not matched to a gene. Combining a sample-barcoded 5' primer with a J-beta primer mix, a second PCR ran for roughly 7 to 11 cycles. A template-switch adaptor with 12 random nucleotides tagged each cDNA molecule. TCRdb ran MiXCR on the 5' RACE reads and lists one entry per CDR3 protein. The sample lists under 2 million distinct CDR3 sequences, around 35% occurring once. A few counts support this clonotype. Its specificity is unknown. Study-level points and caveats: One million T cells yielded diversity estimates that were considered underestimates.

This sequence originates from a young woman in good health. Material: blood. This chain joins TRBV7-2 and TRBJ2-3; 8 nucleotides match TRBD2. This CDR3 is CASSFGGDPFDTQYF. Written as DNA, the CDR3 is TGTGCCAGCAGCTTCGGGGGGGACCCTTTTGATACGCAGTATTTT.